The sequence of this TCR beta chain was determined in a study of response to subunit inactivated influenza vaccine. Overall study results and limits: The authors suggested that few new T cells are recruited per seasonal influenza vaccination.

From the RT-PCR reads, TCRdb called clonotypes with MiXCR, one entry per CDR3 protein. This table has about 500,000 distinct CDR3 sequences, more than 15% appearing once. V lost 3 bases to trimming and J lost 2 bases; unmatched junction nucleotides: 5. Germline values: CDR1 DFQATT, CDR2 SNEGSKA (reference sequence). There are 15 residues in the CDR3. This clonotype has a handful of counts. What it recognizes is unknown. The source of this sequence is a man aged 50 to 69 who received an inactivated influenza vaccine. The starting material was CD4+ T cells sorted from PBMCs, obtained around 2 years after vaccination. The gene calls are TRBV20-1 and TRBJ2-4, with 9 bases lining up with TRBD2. CDR3 sequence reads: CSASRAGGSKNIQYF. CDR3 bases: TGCAGTGCTAGTCGAGCGGGGGGCTCCAAAAACATTCAGTACTTC.